This is a list of T cell receptor beta chains from one sample in a study of blood T cell repertoires in COVID-19. The method was immunoSEQ multiplex PCR; TCRdb's version includes in-frame clones alone and lacks a portion of them. Here the sample spans more than 250,000 clones, around 90% being singletons. Sequenced sample: peripheral blood. The receptors were gathered from a human donor in a cohort sampled during active COVID-19. The conserved cysteine and the conserved F or W are not part of the CDR3 here. Each record gives: CDR3 protein, J gene, V gene.

CDR3: ASAGQGRGYT
J: TRBJ1-2
V: TRBV19

CDR3: GWDRALRGANVLT
J: TRBJ2-6
V: TRBV7-9

CDR3: ASSDTGTGNEKLF
J: TRBJ1-4
V: TRBV25-1

CDR3: ASSSLGRPDTEAF
J: TRBJ1-1
V: TRBV9

CDR3: ASSKTGGPPTEAF
J: TRBJ1-1
V: TRBV6-2/TRBV6-3

CDR3: ASSYSGEDGYT
J: TRBJ1-2
V: TRBV6-5

CDR3: ASSVGQGSVEQY
J: TRBJ2-7
V: TRBV9

CDR3: ASSLNPGDEQY
J: TRBJ2-7
V: TRBV7-3

CDR3: ASSPRGQGVGNTIY
J: TRBJ1-3
V: TRBV28

CDR3: ATSKQTSGGLEQY
J: TRBJ2-7
V: TRBV15

CDR3: ASRFTSGGRETQY
J: TRBJ2-5
V: TRBV7-2

CDR3: ASSHLVRAGTEAF
J: TRBJ1-1
V: TRBV4-1

CDR3: ASSGEGGSGNTIY
J: TRBJ1-3
V: TRBV2

CDR3: ASSNIEGLEQY
J: TRBJ2-7
V: TRBV7-9

CDR3: ASSYTGQGLSEQY
J: TRBJ2-7
V: TRBV6-2/TRBV6-3

CDR3: ASSIVAGGGTDTQY
J: TRBJ2-3
V: TRBV19

CDR3: ASSQVSGGYT
J: TRBJ1-2
V: TRBV4-2

CDR3: ASSPGQGGYGYT
J: TRBJ1-2
V: TRBV3-1/TRBV3-2

CDR3: ASSYRDYEQY
J: TRBJ2-7
V: TRBV6-2/TRBV6-3

CDR3: ASSQDSRKPQH
J: TRBJ1-5
V: TRBV3-1/TRBV3-2

CDR3: ASSAGGVRAGGKLF
J: TRBJ1-4
V: TRBV9

CDR3: ASSPSNEKLF
J: TRBJ1-4
V: TRBV3-1/TRBV3-2

CDR3: ASSSSGGRSTDTQY
J: TRBJ2-3
V: TRBV7-2

CDR3: ARPREVGTEAF
J: TRBJ1-1
V: TRBV6-4

CDR3: ASSFGGLNTEAF
J: TRBJ1-1
V: TRBV27

CDR3: ASGAHNEQF
J: TRBJ2-1
V: TRBV5-4

CDR3: ASSLDSEPEGDTQY
J: TRBJ2-3
V: TRBV11-3

CDR3: ASSYSTGGLNEKLF
J: TRBJ1-4
V: TRBV6-5

CDR3: ASSESGILREQY
J: TRBJ2-7
V: TRBV2

CDR3: ASSLGTDLAKNIQY
J: TRBJ2-4
V: TRBV5-1

CDR3: AISGGVPQETQY
J: TRBJ2-5
V: TRBV10-3

CDR3: ASSQDTGVNTEAF
J: TRBJ1-1
V: TRBV4-1

CDR3: ASSQDPTSGRVQETQY
J: TRBJ2-5
V: TRBV4-3

CDR3: ASSTRTGGNSPLH
J: TRBJ1-6
V: TRBV9

CDR3: AWSVARTGGNTEAF
J: TRBJ1-1
V: TRBV30